These 18 T cell receptor beta chains were sequenced from one sample in a study of control samples from healthy donors and cancer patients. Data came from immunoSEQ multiplex PCR; TCRdb stores just in-frame clones and leaves some out. The table records 150,000 to 190,000 clones, over 90% of them present only once. Sequencing used blood. Source of these receptors: a man between 50 and 59 years old in good health.

The chain has TRBV6-5 and TRBJ1-1; D remains ambiguous. V lost 6 bases and J lost 0, with 11 bases in between. The germline gives CDR1 MNHEY, CDR2 SVGAGI. The CDR3 length is 14 residues. CDR3 nucleotide sequence: TGTGCCAGCAGAGCCTTGGGTATGAACACTGAAGCTTTCTTT. Translation gives CASRALGMNTEAFF.

The chain joins TRBV4-1 to TRBJ2-1, with 7 positions matching TRBD2. This CDR3 contains 16 residues. V trimming: 0 bases; J trimming: 8 bases; junction bases outside the gene matches: 10. Germline CDR1 is MGHRA and CDR2 is YSYEKL. CDR3 in amino acids: CASSQERREGRHEQFF. The CDR3 DNA sequence: TGCGCCAGCAGCCAAGAAAGGAGGGAGGGCCGCCATGAGCAGTTCTTC.

The rearrangement joins TRBV18 to TRBJ2-5; 15 bases are shared with TRBD2. V dropped 0 bases and J dropped 4; count of bases not matched to a gene: 3. Germline-derived CDR1 and CDR2 are KGHSH and LQKENI. This CDR3 has 17 residues. In DNA, the CDR3 is TGTGCCAGCTCACCACCGGGACTAGCGGGAGGAGGAGAGACCCAGTACTTC. It is translated as CASSPPGLAGGGETQYF.

This chain connects TRBV14 to TRBJ2-5; 9 bases are a match to TRBD2. Per germline, CDR1 SGHDN and CDR2 FVKESK. The V segment lost 0 bases and the J segment 4 bases; nucleotides outside the gene matches: 6. This CDR3 region has 16 residues. Here the CDR3 reads CASSQDLGLAGETQYF. The CDR3, as DNA: TGTGCCAGCAGCCAAGATTTGGGACTAGCCGGAGAGACCCAGTACTTC.

CDR3 sequence reads: CAIGAQGNTEAFF. The CDR3 bases are TGTGCCATCGGGGCCCAGGGGAACACTGAAGCTTTCTTT. The chain combines TRBV10-3 with TRBJ1-1, with a possible D match to TRBD1 (5 bases). This CDR3 is 13 amino acids long. Deletions cut 8 bases from V and 1 base from J, with 11 bases between. Germline V gene sequence: CDR1 ENHRY, CDR2 SYGVKD.

The rearrangement uses TRBV6-6 and TRBJ2-2; tentatively, D is TRBD2 (6 bases). Germline V gene data show CDR1 as MNHNY and CDR2 as SVGAGI (reference sequence). CDR3 length equals 16 residues. Trimming took off 5 bases at V and 1 base at J, with 14 bases between the two ends. The CDR3 DNA is TGTGCCAGCAGTCGCCAGAGCGGGCAGAACACCGGGGAGCTGTTTTTT. Translation: CASSRQSGQNTGELFF.

The chain recombines TRBV12-3 or TRBV12-4 with TRBJ1-6; possible D gene TRBD1, 6 bases. V lost 5 bases and J 11 bases, leaving 10 bases between the germline ends. The CDR3 length is 12 residues. CDR3 sequence: CASSTGSPPLHF. As DNA, the CDR3 is TGTGCCAGCAGTACAGGGAGTCCACCCCTCCACTTT.

The rearrangement links TRBV1 to TRBJ2-1; the table names TRBD2, a call not compared with the DNA. TRBV1 is described as a pseudogene. The CDR3 has 21 amino acids. The CDR3 loop reads CTSSQDELRLAGGPLYNEQFF. DNA of the CDR3: TGCACCAGCAGCCAAGATGAATTGCGGCTAGCGGGAGGGCCTTTATACAATGAGCAGTTCTTC.

The gene calls are TRBV9 and TRBJ2-5, with a weak D call TRBD1 (5 bases). Germline loops: CDR1 SGDLS, CDR2 YYNGEE. V was trimmed by 1 base and J by 5 bases, leaving 9 bases between them. The CDR3 has 13 amino acids. DNA of the CDR3: TGTGCCAGCAGCGTAAGGGGCTGGGAGACCCAGTACTTC. Its protein product is CASSVRGWETQYF.

The J gene is TRBJ2-5, the V gene TRBV29-1; D could derive from TRBD1 or TRBD2 (5 bases each). CDR1 is SQVTM and CDR2 is ANQGSEA in the germline V gene. Trimming stripped 7 bases from V and 2 bases from J, with 11 bases between. The CDR3 has 12 residues. CDR3 DNA: TGCAGCGCCCAGGGACCACAAGAGACCCAGTACTTC. Protein: CSAQGPQETQYF. The full variable domain, completed using reference TRBV29-1 and TRBJ2-5, is SAVISQKPSRDICQRGTSLTIQCQVDSQVTMMFWYRQQPGQSLTLIATANQGSEATYESGFVIDKFPISRPNLTFSTLTVSNMSPEDSSIYLCSAQGPQETQYFGPGTRLLVL.

The chain uses TRBV5-5 and TRBJ1-5; D may be TRBD1 (6 bases). Trimming took off 4 bases at V and 3 bases at J, with 14 bases between the two ends. CDR3 length: 15 amino acids. Germline V gene lookup returns CDR1 SGHKS and CDR2 YYEKEE (reference sequence). CDR3 sequence (DNA): TGTGCCAGCAGCACCGGGACACTCTACAATCAGCCCCAGCATTTT. Its protein is CASSTGTLYNQPQHF.

The chain employs TRBV29-1 and TRBJ2-3, with TRBD2 matching over 14 bases. This CDR3 spans 15 amino acids. After removal of 4 bases from V and 5 bases from J, the junction contained 5 bases not matched to a gene. CDR1 is SQVTM, CDR2 ANQGSEA, per germline. CDR3 region: CSVGLAGGPGDTQYF. The CDR3 region has the DNA TGCAGCGTTGGACTAGCGGGAGGGCCAGGAGATACGCAGTATTTT.

The chain combines TRBV7-2 with TRBJ2-1; 8 nucleotides match TRBD2. The CDR3 spans 17 residues. V was clipped by 0 bases and J by 0 bases; unmatched bases: 4. Germline V CDR1 and CDR2: SGHTA, FQGNSA. The CDR3 DNA follows: TGTGCCAGCAGCTTAGCGGTGGCGGGAGGCTCCTACAATGAGCAGTTCTTC. The encoded protein is CASSLAVAGGSYNEQFF.

This clone was detected once. V gene TRBV11-2 combines with J gene TRBJ1-2; no clear D. From germline, CDR1 is SGHAT and CDR2 FQNNGV. The ends were cut back, 0 bases at V and 0 bases at J, with 8 bases in the middle. The CDR3 is 15 residues long. The CDR3: CASSLEGRANYGYTF. In nucleotides, the CDR3 is TGTGCCAGCAGCTTAGAGGGCAGAGCTAACTATGGCTACACCTTC.

The V gene is TRBV3-1 (or the pseudogene TRBV3-2), the J gene TRBJ2-7; 13 nucleotides align to TRBD2. Germline V lookup: CDR1 LGHDT, CDR2 YNNKEL (reference sequence). V shed 4 bases, J shed 0 bases, and the junction held 6 bases outside the gene matches. The CDR3 is made up of 17 amino acids. In DNA, the CDR3 is TGTGCCAGCAGCCCCGGGACTAGCGGGGCGAGCTCCTACGAGCAGTACTTC. It codes for CASSPGTSGASSYEQYF.

The CDR3 sequence is CASSYLGFLDTQYF. CDR3 bases: TGTGCCAGCAGTTACCTCGGCTTCCTCGATACGCAGTATTTT. The chain links TRBV6-2 or TRBV6-3 to TRBJ2-3; D not certain. V was shortened by 2 bases and J by 6 bases, with 12 bases between the two germline ends. The CDR3 is made up of 14 amino acids. From germline, CDR1 is MNHEY and CDR2 SVGEGT.

This chain joins TRBV29-1 and TRBJ1-1; 9 bases map to TRBD1. V shed 6 bases, J shed 10 bases, and the junction held 9 bases outside the gene matches. CDR1 is SQVTM, CDR2 ANQGSEA, per germline. The CDR3 sequence is 12 residues long. The CDR3 spells CSVEQGAGVAFF. The CDR3 region has the DNA TGCAGCGTAGAACAGGGGGCTGGAGTAGCTTTCTTT.

In its sample, this clone was seen once. The chain employs TRBV5-1 and TRBJ2-2; maybe TRBD2 (6 bases). CDR1 SGHRS and CDR2 YFSETQ come from the germline V gene. The germline V and J ends were trimmed by 3 bases and 5 bases, with 17 bases remaining between them. This CDR3 is built from 16 residues. CDR3 in DNA: TGCGCCAGCAGCTCCTTCAGGGTCGCGGGGACCGGGGAGCTGTTTTTT. Translated, it gives CASSSFRVAGTGELFF.